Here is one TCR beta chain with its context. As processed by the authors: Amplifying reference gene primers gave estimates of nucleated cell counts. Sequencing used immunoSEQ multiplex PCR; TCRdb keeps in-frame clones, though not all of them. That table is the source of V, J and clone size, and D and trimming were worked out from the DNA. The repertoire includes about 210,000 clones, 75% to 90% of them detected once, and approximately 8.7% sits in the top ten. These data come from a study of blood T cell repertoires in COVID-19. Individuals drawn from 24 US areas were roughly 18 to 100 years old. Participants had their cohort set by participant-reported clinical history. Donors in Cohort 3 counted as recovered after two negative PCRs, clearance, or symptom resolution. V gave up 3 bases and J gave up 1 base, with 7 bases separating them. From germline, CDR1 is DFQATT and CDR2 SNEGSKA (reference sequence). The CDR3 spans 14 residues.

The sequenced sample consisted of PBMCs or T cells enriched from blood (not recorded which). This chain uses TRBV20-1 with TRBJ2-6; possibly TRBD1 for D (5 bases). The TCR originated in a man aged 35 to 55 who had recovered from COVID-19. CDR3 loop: CSASRTSGANVLTF. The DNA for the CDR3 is TGCAGTGCTAGTAGGACATCTGGGGCCAACGTCCTGACTTTC.